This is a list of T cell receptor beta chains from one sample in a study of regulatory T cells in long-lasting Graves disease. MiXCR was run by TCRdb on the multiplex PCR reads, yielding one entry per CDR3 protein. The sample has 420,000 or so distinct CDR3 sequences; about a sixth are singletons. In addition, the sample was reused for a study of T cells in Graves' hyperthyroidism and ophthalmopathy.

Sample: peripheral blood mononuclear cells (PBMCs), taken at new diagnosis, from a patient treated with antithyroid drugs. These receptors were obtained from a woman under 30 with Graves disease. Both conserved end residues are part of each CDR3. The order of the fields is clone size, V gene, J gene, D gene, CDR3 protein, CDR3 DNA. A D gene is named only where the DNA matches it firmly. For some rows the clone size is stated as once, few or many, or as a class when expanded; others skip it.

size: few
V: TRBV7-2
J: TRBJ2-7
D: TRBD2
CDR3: CASSLISGRAYEQYF
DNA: TGTGCCAGCAGCTTAATTAGCGGGAGGGCCTACGAGCAGTACTTC

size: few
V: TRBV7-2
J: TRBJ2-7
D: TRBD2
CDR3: CASNLELAGFNYEQYF
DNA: TGTGCCAGCAACTTGGAGCTAGCGGGATTCAACTACGAGCAGTACTTC

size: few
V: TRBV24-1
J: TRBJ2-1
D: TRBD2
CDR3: CATGAGGGNEQFF
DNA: TGTGCCACCGGGGCGGGAGGGGGTAATGAGCAGTTCTTC

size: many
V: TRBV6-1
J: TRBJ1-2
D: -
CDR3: CASSESLGGRVGYTF
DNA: TGTGCCAGCAGTGAATCTCTTGGCGGCAGGGTAGGCTACACCTTC

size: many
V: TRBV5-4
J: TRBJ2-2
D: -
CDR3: CASRYSGELFF
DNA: TGTGCCAGCAGATACTCCGGGGAGCTGTTTTTT

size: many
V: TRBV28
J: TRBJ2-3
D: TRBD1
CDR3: CASSGTGQASTDTQYF
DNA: TGTGCCAGCAGTGGGACAGGTCAAGCTAGCACAGATACGCAGTATTTT

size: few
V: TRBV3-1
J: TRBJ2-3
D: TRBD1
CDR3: CASSRRQGVTDTQYF
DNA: TGTGCCAGCAGTCGGAGACAGGGAGTCACAGATACGCAGTATTTT

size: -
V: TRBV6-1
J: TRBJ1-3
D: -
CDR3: CASKPQSSGNTIYF
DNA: TGTGCCAGCAAACCCCAGAGCTCTGGAAACACCATATATTTT

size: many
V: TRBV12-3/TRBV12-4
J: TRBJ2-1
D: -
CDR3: CASSEGGGPNEQFF
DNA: TGTGCCAGCAGTGAGGGGGGCGGGCCCAATGAGCAGTTCTTC

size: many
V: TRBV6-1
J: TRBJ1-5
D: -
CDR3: CASSASKHSNQPQHF
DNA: TGTGCCAGCAGTGCTAGCAAGCATAGCAATCAGCCCCAGCATTTT

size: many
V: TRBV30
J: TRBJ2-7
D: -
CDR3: CAWSVGTFNSYEQYF
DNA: TGTGCCTGGAGTGTAGGTACGTTTAACTCCTACGAGCAGTACTTC

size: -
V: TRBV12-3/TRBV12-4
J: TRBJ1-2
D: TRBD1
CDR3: CASSLKDRVFGYTF
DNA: TGTGCCAGCAGTTTAAAGGACAGGGTATTTGGCTACACCTTC

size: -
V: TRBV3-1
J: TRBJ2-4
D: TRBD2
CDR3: CASSRGLAGMMDKNIQYF
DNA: TGTGCCAGCAGCCGAGGACTAGCGGGAATGATGGACAAAAACATTCAGTACTTC

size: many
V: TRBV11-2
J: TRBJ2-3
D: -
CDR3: CASSSTQVGPSTDTQYF
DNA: TGTGCCAGCAGCTCGACTCAAGTCGGGCCCAGCACAGATACGCAGTATTTT